The rows below give T cell receptor beta chains drawn from one sample of a study of cytomegalovirus exposure and HLA in healthy donors. Measured with immunoSEQ multiplex PCR; TCRdb has only the in-frame clones, and not every one. The table has more than 65,000 clones, 60% to 80% seen once. Sequences were obtained from PBMCs. These receptors all come from a woman in her forties in good health and CMV-seropositive. The CDR3 runs from the conserved cysteine through the conserved F or W. D genes are given only for firm matches. Not every row has a clone size; where given, it reads once, few, many or a size class.

cdr3_aa: CASSPLDRVAGNTIYF
cdr3_nt: TGTGCCAGCAGCCCACTTGACAGGGTGGCTGGAAACACCATATATTTT
j_call: TRBJ1-3
clone_size: NA
v_call: TRBV11-2
d_call: TRBD1

cdr3_aa: CAISDKVTAPNYGYTF
cdr3_nt: TGTGCCATCAGTGACAAGGTGACAGCACCTAACTATGGCTACACCTTC
j_call: TRBJ1-2
clone_size: NA
v_call: TRBV10-3
d_call: NA

cdr3_aa: CSVATGVYERYF
cdr3_nt: TGCAGCGTTGCCACAGGGGTCTACGAGCGGTACTTC
j_call: TRBJ2-7
clone_size: NA
v_call: TRBV29-1
d_call: TRBD1

cdr3_aa: CASSLAELNTEAFF
cdr3_nt: TGTGCCAGCAGCTTAGCTGAGTTGAACACTGAAGCTTTCTTT
j_call: TRBJ1-1
clone_size: NA
v_call: TRBV7-8
d_call: NA

cdr3_aa: CAVDRANTGELFF
cdr3_nt: TGTGCCGTCGACAGGGCCAACACCGGGGAGCTGTTTTTT
j_call: TRBJ2-2
clone_size: NA
v_call: TRBV30
d_call: TRBD1

cdr3_aa: CASSSTGPGWNEQFF
cdr3_nt: TGTGCCAGCAGCTCAACCGGGCCAGGGTGGAATGAGCAGTTCTTC
j_call: TRBJ2-1
clone_size: NA
v_call: TRBV7-6
d_call: NA

cdr3_aa: CASSPRGQGSTNTGELFF
cdr3_nt: TGTGCCAGCAGCCCTCGGGGACAGGGGAGCACGAACACCGGGGAGCTGTTTTTT
j_call: TRBJ2-2
clone_size: NA
v_call: TRBV2
d_call: TRBD1

cdr3_aa: CASTTAGQGVGGYTF
cdr3_nt: TGTGCCAGCACGACAGCGGGACAGGGGGTTGGAGGCTACACCTTC
j_call: TRBJ1-2
clone_size: once
v_call: TRBV6-1
d_call: TRBD1

cdr3_aa: CASSQATGQNKQETQYF
cdr3_nt: TGCGCCAGCAGCCAAGCAACGGGACAGAATAAACAAGAGACCCAGTACTTC
j_call: TRBJ2-5
clone_size: NA
v_call: TRBV4-1
d_call: TRBD1

cdr3_aa: CASSLLGPANGYEQYF
cdr3_nt: TGTGCCAGCAGCTTGTTGGGGCCCGCGAACGGCTACGAGCAGTACTTC
j_call: TRBJ2-7
clone_size: once
v_call: TRBV5-6
d_call: NA

cdr3_aa: CATRERGPYEQYF
cdr3_nt: TGTGCCACCCGGGAGCGGGGCCCCTACGAGCAGTACTTC
j_call: TRBJ2-7
clone_size: NA
v_call: TRBV6-5
d_call: TRBD2

cdr3_aa: CASSYDLTSGGETQYF
cdr3_nt: TGTGCCAGCAGTTATGACCTGACTAGCGGGGGAGAGACCCAGTACTTC
j_call: TRBJ2-5
clone_size: NA
v_call: TRBV6-5
d_call: TRBD2

cdr3_aa: CAWTRGAGGAEQYF
cdr3_nt: TGTGCCTGGACCCGAGGGGCAGGGGGCGCTGAGCAGTACTTC
j_call: TRBJ2-7
clone_size: NA
v_call: TRBV30
d_call: TRBD1

cdr3_aa: CASSYQGIQETQYF
cdr3_nt: TGTGCCAGCAGTTATCAGGGAATTCAAGAGACCCAGTACTTC
j_call: TRBJ2-5
clone_size: NA
v_call: TRBV6-5
d_call: NA

cdr3_aa: CAWSPPLGTSDYEQYF
cdr3_nt: TGTGCCTGGAGTCCCCCCCTCGGGACTAGCGACTACGAGCAGTACTTC
j_call: TRBJ2-7
clone_size: NA
v_call: TRBV30
d_call: TRBD2

cdr3_aa: CASSYTTGGGYNEQFF
cdr3_nt: TGTGCCAGCAGTTACACGACAGGGGGCGGTTACAATGAGCAGTTCTTC
j_call: TRBJ2-1
clone_size: NA
v_call: TRBV6-5
d_call: TRBD1

cdr3_aa: CASSSGKLFF
cdr3_nt: TGTGCCAGCAGCTCAGGGAAACTGTTTTTT
j_call: TRBJ1-4
clone_size: once
v_call: TRBV28
d_call: NA

cdr3_aa: CASSGGWQETQYF
cdr3_nt: TGTGCCAGTAGTGGGGGGTGGCAAGAGACCCAGTACTTC
j_call: TRBJ2-5
clone_size: NA
v_call: TRBV19
d_call: NA

cdr3_aa: CASSIGVPGMHGYTF
cdr3_nt: TGTGCCAGTAGTATCGGTGTCCCGGGTATGCATGGCTACACCTTC
j_call: TRBJ1-2
clone_size: NA
v_call: TRBV19
d_call: NA

cdr3_aa: CSVEDPGQGIPYEQYF
cdr3_nt: TGCAGCGTTGAAGATCCCGGACAGGGGATACCCTACGAGCAGTACTTC
j_call: TRBJ2-7
clone_size: NA
v_call: TRBV29-1
d_call: TRBD1

cdr3_aa: CSVILLAGFNEQFF
cdr3_nt: TGCAGCGTTATATTACTAGCGGGTTTCAATGAGCAGTTCTTC
j_call: TRBJ2-1
clone_size: NA
v_call: TRBV29-1
d_call: TRBD2

cdr3_aa: CASRMGAGTNHYEQYF
cdr3_nt: TGCGCCAGCAGGATGGGGGCCGGGACTAACCACTACGAGCAGTACTTC
j_call: TRBJ2-7
clone_size: NA
v_call: TRBV10-2
d_call: NA

cdr3_aa: CASSETLSSYNEQFF
cdr3_nt: TGTGCCAGCAGTGAAACACTATCCTCCTACAATGAGCAGTTCTTC
j_call: TRBJ2-1
clone_size: NA
v_call: TRBV2
d_call: NA

cdr3_aa: CASSQMPVNRGQTGNTIYF
cdr3_nt: TGCGCCAGCAGCCAGATGCCGGTTAACAGGGGGCAGACTGGAAACACCATATATTTT
j_call: TRBJ1-3
clone_size: few
v_call: TRBV4-1
d_call: TRBD1

cdr3_aa: CASRPSGGLAGNTIYF
cdr3_nt: TGTGCCAGCAGGCCCTCGGGGGGGCTAGCTGGAAACACCATATATTTT
j_call: TRBJ1-3
clone_size: NA
v_call: TRBV28
d_call: NA

cdr3_aa: CASRLNRGLDTEAFF
cdr3_nt: TGTGCCAGCAGACTTAACAGGGGGCTTGACACTGAAGCTTTCTTT
j_call: TRBJ1-1
clone_size: NA
v_call: TRBV25-1
d_call: TRBD1

cdr3_aa: CSGVFGLAEIGELFF
cdr3_nt: TGCAGCGGGGTATTCGGACTAGCGGAGATCGGGGAGCTGTTTTTT
j_call: TRBJ2-2
clone_size: NA
v_call: TRBV29-1
d_call: TRBD2

cdr3_aa: CASSQGAQYEQYF
cdr3_nt: TGTGCCAGCAGCCAGGGGGCGCAGTACGAGCAGTACTTC
j_call: TRBJ2-7
clone_size: NA
v_call: TRBV5-4
d_call: TRBD1

cdr3_aa: CASSPGAGENTEAFF
cdr3_nt: TGTGCCAGCAGCCCCGGGGCGGGAGAGAACACTGAAGCTTTCTTT
j_call: TRBJ1-1
clone_size: NA
v_call: TRBV9
d_call: NA